These 5 T cell receptor beta chains share one sample of origin, sequenced in a study of blood T cell repertoires in COVID-19. The assay was immunoSEQ multiplex PCR, and TCRdb's table has in-frame clones only and misses some. Found here are under 300,000 clones, approximately 90% of them singletons; the top ten hold under 10%. The sample taken for sequencing was PBMCs or T cells enriched from blood (not recorded which). The receptors come from a man aged 35 to 55 who had recovered from COVID-19.

The CDR3 here is CASSSGQGAFNQPQHF. The CDR3 DNA reads as TGTGCCAGCAGCTCCGGACAGGGGGCCTTCAATCAGCCCCAGCATTTT. This sequence joins TRBV7-9 and TRBJ1-5; the match to TRBD1 covers 11 bases. This CDR3 has 16 amino acids. The germline V gene has CDR1 SEHNR and CDR2 FQNEAQ (reference sequence). Trimming at V came to 4 bases and at J to 3 bases, leaving 5 bases not matched to a gene.

The genes are TRBV27 and TRBJ2-3; TRBD2 agrees at 8 bases. This CDR3 is 15 amino acids long. Germline V gives CDR1 MNHEY, CDR2 SMNVEV (reference sequence). V lost 2 bases, J lost 2 bases, and 3 bases stayed unmatched. The CDR3 nucleotides read TGTGCCAGCAGTTTAGTAGCGGGGAACACAGATACGCAGTATTTT. It specifies CASSLVAGNTDTQYF.

This clone was seen just once. V and J are TRBV28 and TRBJ2-7; 10 nucleotides agree with TRBD2. Trimming cost V 7 bases and J 2 bases; bases outside gene matches: 11. Looked up from germline, CDR1 is MDHEN and CDR2 is SYDVKM. The CDR3 sequence is 16 residues long. CDR3 sequence: CASTLPRTSGTYEQYF. The CDR3 DNA reads as TGTGCCAGCACCCTCCCTAGGACTAGCGGAACCTACGAGCAGTACTTC.

The chain carries TRBV18 and TRBJ1-1; maybe TRBD1 (6 bases). V lost 6 bases to trimming and J lost 2 bases, with 19 bases between them. Germline values: CDR1 KGHSH, CDR2 LQKENI. CDR3 size: 16 residues. The DNA for the CDR3 is TGTGCCAGCTCCTACAGGGCTTGGGACCGAAACACTGAAGCTTTCTTT. Its protein product is CASSYRAWDRNTEAFF.

This rearrangement joins TRBV28 to TRBJ2-5, with D possibly TRBD2 on 5 matching bases. CDR1 and CDR2 from the germline V gene are MDHEN and SYDVKM. The CDR3 sequence is 15 residues long. Trimming shortened V by 6 bases and J by 5 bases, and 19 bases separated the two germline ends. The CDR3: CASSSPRGSGETQYF. Here the CDR3 DNA reads TGTGCCAGCAGCTCACCTCGAGGGAGTGGGGAGACCCAGTACTTC.